The sequence of this TCR beta chain was determined in a study of breast tumors, draining lymph nodes, adjacent tissues. Whole-study results and caveats: Tumor TCR diversity was below lymph nodes but above nontumor tissue. Data only fit, rather than demonstrated, lymph node origin of most tumor T cells. The data were judged consistent with most tumor T cells coming from lymph node and expanding in tumor.

Samples came from axillary lymph nodes draining the breast cancer. Germline V gene sequence: CDR1 SEHNR, CDR2 FQNEAQ (reference sequence). Trimming left V 6 bases short and J 3 bases short, with 19 bases between. This CDR3 contains 16 residues. This clonotype showed up many times. The antigen remains undetermined. TCRdb analysed the multiplex PCR reads with MiXCR anew, one entry per CDR3 protein. The top ten hold roughly 2% of the sample, which has about 130,000 distinct CDR3 sequences, roughly 20% seen once. The sample comprised axillary lymph node tissue. This TCR derives from a female donor with breast cancer. Some clones in this sample may be carry-over from other donors' samples. This chain connects TRBV7-9 to TRBJ2-3; D might be TRBD2 (7 bases). Here the CDR3 DNA reads TGTGCCAGCAGGTCCTCTGGGGGGGCGAGGACAGATACGCAGTATTTT. It is translated as CASRSSGGARTDTQYF.